This TCR beta chain came from a study of shared clonotypes between healthy human individuals. Naive CD8 cells lacked CD45RO, underwent positive selection for CCR7 and left out terminally differentiated effector memory CD45RA+ cells. The protocol was immunoSEQ multiplex PCR, while the TCRdb copy is restricted to in-frame clones and leaves out a portion. The table records around 1.9 million clones, approximately 94% of them present only once. The sample was naive CD8+ T cells from PBMCs. The clonotype comes from a young man in good health. Some clones in this sample may be carry-over from other donors' samples.

Written as DNA, the CDR3 is TGTGCCATCAGTGACAGCCTATCCTATGGCTACACCTTC. Its translation is CAISDSLSYGYTF. The rearrangement uses TRBV10-3 and TRBJ1-2; D unresolved. The V end lost 3 bases, the J end lost 4 bases, and 9 bases lay between the germline ends. Germline CDR1 is ENHRY and CDR2 is SYGVKD. The CDR3 sequence is 13 residues long.